This TCR beta chain was identified during a study of shared clonotypes between healthy human individuals. Study context: Donors had three CD4 naive, three CD4 memory, two CD8 naive and one CD8 memory plate apiece.

The study drew all its donors from Caucasian adults living in Nashville, Tennessee. Sorted-subset replicate PCRs used about 200 ng DNA, around 31,000 T cell genomes. Only in-frame clones appear in the TCRdb table, and some are missing; sequencing was by immunoSEQ multiplex PCR. The sample yields 550,000 to 850,000 clones, roughly two thirds seen once. The germline CDR1 and CDR2 sequences are PRHDT and FYEKMQ (reference sequence). The CDR3 spans 17 residues. Unmatched junction bases numbered 7, after V lost 2 bases and J lost 2 bases. Sequencing was performed on memory CD4+ T cells sorted from blood. Subset given: CD45RA-negative fraction. The TCR was taken from a woman in her twenties or thirties in good health. This chain uses TRBV13 with TRBJ2-3; 10 nucleotides align to TRBD2. The DNA for the CDR3 is TGTGCCAGCAGCTTACGATTAGCGGGAGGTATCACAGATACGCAGTATTTT. Translated: CASSLRLAGGITDTQYF. The full variable domain, in which reference TRBV13 and TRBJ2-3 provide the parts outside the CDR3, is AAGVIQSPRHLIKEKRETATLKCYPIPRHDTVYWYQQGPGQDPQFLISFYEKMQSDKGSIPDRFSAQQFSDYHSELNMSSLELGDSALYFCASSLRLAGGITDTQYFGPGTRLTVL.